The 23 T cell receptor beta chains listed next were all sequenced from one sample in a study of regulatory T cells in long-lasting Graves disease (dated by TCRdb to 2020 to 2022). Library construction relied on multiplex PCR. For sequencing, an Illumina HiSeq 4000 was employed. CDR3 regions were amplified by Arm-PCR with iRepertoire HTBI primers to construct TCR beta libraries. TCRdb redid the processing of the public reads, applying fastp at Q25 and MiXCR, and retained in-frame beta chains. Rows merge per CDR3 protein into single entries with the most common DNA and genes. The sample contains about 470,000 distinct CDR3 sequences, roughly 20% of them found a single time. The ten largest clonotypes hold 7% to 9.5% of the sample. Explained via the paper, the time point label denotes: persistent/refractory GD, antithyroid drugs over 5 years with positive TRAb. For both TCR sequencing and RNA sequencing, RNA was extracted from PBMCs using TRIzol.

The material sequenced was peripheral blood mononuclear cells (PBMCs), taken when the disease was refractory, from a patient treated with antithyroid drugs. These receptors were obtained from a female donor with Graves disease.

V and J are TRBV5-4 and TRBJ2-7; 16 bases align to TRBD2. Germline-derived CDR1 and CDR2 are SGHNT and YYREEE (reference sequence). This CDR3 spans 18 amino acids. V lost 3 bases, J lost 5 bases, and 11 bases stayed unmatched. CDR3 loop: CASSSGLAGGPQMNEQYF. In DNA, the CDR3 is TGTGCCAGCAGCTCGGGACTAGCGGGAGGGCCTCAGATGAACGAGCAGTACTTC.

V and J are TRBV5-6 and TRBJ1-6; the match to TRBD1 covers 7 bases. V lost 0 bases to trimming and J lost 9 bases; unmatched junction nucleotides: 3. The CDR3 is 14 amino acids. Germline lookup yields CDR1 SGHDT and CDR2 YYEEEE. The CDR3 DNA reads as TGTGCCAGCAGCTTGGAGGGGGCTTTTTCACCCCTCCACTTT. Protein sequence: CASSLEGAFSPLHF. The whole variable domain, filled in from reference TRBV5-6 and TRBJ1-6, reads DAGVTQSPTHLIKTRGQQVTLRCSPKSGHDTVSWYQQALGQGPQFIFQYYEEEERQRGNFPDRFSGHQFPNYSSELNVNALLLGDSALYLCASSLEGAFSPLHFGNGTRLTVT.

This clonotype was counted only a few times. The genes are TRBV7-2 and TRBJ2-2, with D perhaps given as TRBD1 or TRBD2 (5 bases each). V shed 6 bases and J shed 0 bases, with 11 bases lying between them. CDR1 and CDR2 (germline): SGHTA, FQGNSA. The CDR3 is made up of 15 amino acids. The chain's CDR3 is CASRLGTPNTGELFF. CDR3 sequence (DNA): TGTGCCAGCAGGCTTGGGACCCCGAACACCGGGGAGCTGTTTTTT.

This chain links TRBV12-3 or TRBV12-4 with TRBJ2-7; possible D gene TRBD2, 6 bases. The CDR3 is made up of 14 amino acids. Trimming removed 6 bases from V and 0 bases from J, with 12 bases in between. The CDR3 region is CASRWSGHSYEQYF. In DNA, the CDR3 is TGTGCCAGCAGATGGAGCGGGCACTCCTACGAGCAGTACTTC.

The table lists this clonotype with many counts. The chain is built from TRBV28 and TRBJ1-5; TRBD1 is a possible D gene (6 bases). The V and J ends lost 6 bases and 4 bases respectively, with 22 bases between them. This CDR3 contains 17 residues. In germline, CDR1 is MDHEN, CDR2 SYDVKM. CDR3: CASRDVGGALGNQPQHF. The CDR3 DNA sequence: TGTGCCAGCAGGGATGTCGGGGGCGCATTAGGGAATCAGCCCCAGCATTTT.

This clonotype was seen more than once but under ten times. This chain connects TRBV15 to TRBJ2-7; 7 bases are a match to TRBD1. Germline CDR1 is LNHNV and CDR2 is YYDKDF (reference sequence). J gave up 0 bases and V 4 bases, and 24 bases lay outside the gene matches. This CDR3 contains 21 residues. The CDR3 nucleotides are TGTGCCACCAGCACCCAACTTCAACCGGCTGCTCGACAGGGAAGCTCCTACGAGCAGTACTTC. Translation gives CATSTQLQPAARQGSSYEQYF.

The genes are TRBV6-1 and TRBJ2-7, with 14 bases matching TRBD2. The CDR3 contains 15 residues. Germline V gene lookup returns CDR1 MNHNS and CDR2 SASEGT. J lost 5 bases, V lost 7 bases, and 7 bases had no gene match. The CDR3 coding sequence is TGTGCCAGCAAACGACTAGCGGGAGGGCCGGACGAGCAGTACTTC. Its protein is CASKRLAGGPDEQYF.

This clonotype was observed many times. The chain joins TRBV2 to TRBJ1-1; 8 bases map to TRBD1. The CDR3 runs to 18 residues. Germline V CDR1 and CDR2: SNHLY, FYNNEI. V shed 8 bases, J shed 0 bases, and the junction held 17 bases outside the gene matches. The DNA for the CDR3 is TGTGCCAGCCACCTCATGCCTATGGACAGGGCTTTGAACACTGAAGCTTTCTTT. Its protein is CASHLMPMDRALNTEAFF.

Worth noting for this clonotype: The junction shows a germline mismatch at one end, possibly a read error. DNA for the CDR3: TGTGCCGGCAGCGTAGGGGACAGTACCGGGGAGCTGTTTTTT. Amino acid sequence: CAGSVGDSTGELFF. This chain joins TRBV9 and TRBJ2-2; 7 bases line up with TRBD1. The CDR3 totals 14 residues. CDR1 is SGDLS and CDR2 is YYNGEE in the germline V gene. Full variable domain (missing parts from reference TRBV9 and TRBJ2-2): DSGVTQTPKHLITATGQRVTLRCSPRSGDLSVYWYQQSLDQGLQFLIQYYNGEERAKGNILERFSAQQFPDLHSELNLSSLELGDSALYFCAGSVGDSTGELFFGEGSRLTVL.

The chain has TRBV27 and TRBJ2-2; D might be TRBD1 or TRBD2, each matching 6 bases. The CDR3 sequence is 15 residues long. The germline V gene encodes CDR1 MNHEY and CDR2 SMNVEV (reference sequence). Trimming cost V 6 bases and J 5 bases, with 16 bases left between them. The CDR3 is CASSHRGRMTGELFF. The CDR3 DNA sequence: TGTGCCAGCAGCCATCGGGGGCGGATGACCGGGGAGCTGTTTTTT.

The chain joins TRBV19 to TRBJ1-5; the D gene is possibly TRBD1 (5 bases). V dropped 6 bases and J dropped 11 bases, with 20 bases sitting between them. The germline V gene has CDR1 LNHDA and CDR2 SQIVND (reference sequence). This CDR3 has 14 amino acids. CDR3: CASRPSHSRGAQHF. The CDR3 DNA is TGTGCCAGTAGGCCTTCACATTCCCGGGGGGCCCAGCATTTT.

This clonotype has a count of ten or more. The V and J genes are TRBV11-2 and TRBJ2-1; 7 bases are a match to TRBD2. Germline V CDR1 and CDR2: SGHAT, FQNNGV. V lost 4 bases and J lost 3; bases outside the gene matches: 6. The CDR3 length is 15 residues. CDR3 loop: CASSYHRTSYNEQFF. CDR3 bases: TGTGCCAGCAGCTACCATAGGACTAGCTACAATGAGCAGTTCTTC.

This clonotype showed up many times. The chain is built from TRBV11-2 and TRBJ2-6; no definite D call. CDR3 size: 14 residues. CDR1 SGHAT and CDR2 FQNNGV come from the germline V gene. Trimming left V 3 bases short and J 4 bases short, with 7 bases between. The CDR3 sequence is CASSFGGGANVLTF. The DNA for the CDR3 is TGTGCCAGCAGCTTTGGTGGAGGGGCCAACGTCCTGACTTTC. Filled out from reference TRBV11-2 and TRBJ2-6, the complete variable domain reads EAGVAQSPRYKIIEKRQSVAFWCNPISGHATLYWYQQILGQGPKLLIQFQNNGVVDDSQLPKDRFSAERLKGVDSTLKIQPAKLEDSAVYLCASSFGGGANVLTFGAGSRLTVL.

The V gene is TRBV14, the J gene TRBJ1-1; no clear D. V was cut by 0 bases and J by 5 bases, with 7 bases left in between. CDR1 is SGHDN, CDR2 FVKESK, per germline. This CDR3 is 13 amino acids long. CDR3 DNA: TGTGCCAGCAGCCAAGAGGGTGGAACTGAAGCTTTCTTT. Its protein is CASSQEGGTEAFF.

The chain has TRBV6-1 and TRBJ2-5; 11 bases are shared with TRBD2. J gave up 1 base and V 6 bases, and 10 bases lay outside the gene matches. CDR1 is MNHNS, CDR2 SASEGT, per germline. The CDR3 runs 17 residues. CDR3 bases: TGTGCCAGCAGCTCCACCCGACTAGCGGGGATCCAAGAGACCCAGTACTTC. Protein: CASSSTRLAGIQETQYF.

This clonotype was counted between two and nine times. The chain carries TRBV20-1 and TRBJ2-7, with D perhaps being TRBD1 or TRBD2 (5 bases each). The CDR3 extends over 15 amino acids. Trimming took off 1 base at V and 5 bases at J, with 18 bases between the two ends. Germline CDR1 DFQATT, CDR2 SNEGSKA (reference sequence). For the CDR3, the DNA is TGCAGTGCTAGAGTTTTCGGGGAGATGACAGACGAGCAGTACTTC. Its translation is CSARVFGEMTDEQYF.

The J gene is TRBJ2-6, the V gene TRBV10-3, with D unresolved. In germline, CDR1 is ENHRY, CDR2 SYGVKD. CDR3 length: 14 residues. V was shortened by 10 bases and J by 3 bases, with 13 bases between the two germline ends. For the CDR3, the DNA is TGTGCCACCCCCGATCCCCGTGGGGCCAACGTCCTGACTTTC. Protein product: CATPDPRGANVLTF.

The chain uses TRBV30 and TRBJ2-3; 8 bases fit TRBD2. The V gene end was trimmed by 0 bases and the J gene end by 5 bases; junction bases not matched to a gene: 7. CDR3 length: 15 residues. CDR1 and CDR2 from the germline V gene are GTSNPN and SVGIG (reference sequence). The CDR3 sequence is CAWSVRDGRGDTQYF. The CDR3 coding sequence is TGTGCCTGGAGTGTGAGGGACGGGAGGGGAGATACGCAGTATTTT. Variable domain in full (rest from reference TRBV30 and TRBJ2-3): SQTIHQWPATLVQPVGSPLSLECTVEGTSNPNLYWYRQAAGRGLQLLFYSVGIGQISSEVPQNLSASRPQDRQFILSSKKLLLSDSGFYLCAWSVRDGRGDTQYFGPGTRLTVL.

This clonotype occurred a few times. The chain links TRBV4-1 to TRBJ1-1; D is unclear. Germline CDR1 and CDR2: MGHRA and YSYEKL. The CDR3 is made up of 16 amino acids. V was shortened by 1 base and J by 3 bases, with 15 bases between the two germline ends. CDR3 residues: CASSQASAGVDTEAFF. Here the CDR3 DNA reads TGCGCCAGCAGCCAAGCTAGTGCGGGCGTGGACACTGAAGCTTTCTTT.

The chain uses TRBV7-2 and TRBJ1-1, with D possibly being TRBD1 (6 bases). CDR3 length equals 15 residues. Trimming left V 5 bases short and J 5 bases short, with 18 bases between. The germline CDR1 and CDR2 sequences are SGHTA and FQGNSA. The CDR3 region has the DNA TGTGCCAGCAGCCCCCAACAGGGAGTAGGAACTGAAGCTTTCTTT. It encodes CASSPQQGVGTEAFF.

The chain is built from TRBV4-1 and TRBJ1-6; 8 nucleotides agree with TRBD1. V was clipped by 6 bases and J by 5 bases; unmatched bases: 3. From germline, CDR1 is MGHRA and CDR2 YSYEKL. This CDR3 is built from 14 residues. The CDR3 spells CASSRDRNNSPLHF. CDR3 sequence (DNA): TGCGCCAGCAGTAGGGACAGGAATAATTCACCCCTCCACTTT.

This clonotype was seen a handful of times. The V and J genes are TRBV18 and TRBJ1-4; D gene ambiguous. V was trimmed by 1 base and J by 8 bases, leaving 14 bases between them. The CDR3 has 15 amino acids. Germline-derived CDR1 and CDR2 are KGHSH and LQKENI. Here the CDR3 DNA reads TGTGCCAGCTCACCACTGTTTGGGGTAGAGGAAAAACTGTTTTTT. It encodes CASSPLFGVEEKLFF.

The CDR3 spells CASNERGSSYEQYF. In DNA form, the CDR3 reads TGCGCCAGCAACGAACGCGGGAGCTCCTACGAGCAGTACTTC. V and J are TRBV5-1 and TRBJ2-7, with TRBD2 matching over 7 bases. The CDR3 runs to 14 residues. J gave up 0 bases and V 6 bases, and 6 bases lay outside the gene matches. Germline CDR1 and CDR2: SGHRS and YFSETQ.